This T cell receptor (beta chain) was observed in a study of Ad26.COV2.S vaccination and SARS-CoV-2 variants. As for treatment: roughly 18 received Ad26.COV2.S at low or high dose, single or two shots; 5 received placebo; per-sample allocation not given. Material that was analyzed had been drawn on day 63 after the first vaccine or placebo injection. Profiled with immunoSEQ multiplex PCR; TCRdb holds only in-frame clones, not every one. The profile shows 300,000 to 500,000 clones, 75% to 90% of them singletons. The starting material was peripheral blood, obtained in a trial of Ad26.COV2.S vaccine versus placebo. The clonotype was recovered from a person between 18 and 59 years old who received the Ad26.COV2.S COVID-19 vaccine or a placebo.

In DNA form, the CDR3 reads TGTGCCAGCAGTTTCGGGCCGTTGGGCGAGCAGTACTTC. Protein product: CASSFGPLGEQYF. This chain joins TRBV6-5 and TRBJ2-7; no reliable D call. V dropped 4 bases and J dropped 6 bases, with 13 bases sitting between them. CDR1 is MNHEY and CDR2 is SVGAGI in the germline V gene. The CDR3 runs to 13 residues.